This T cell receptor beta chain came from a study of PD-1 blockade in classical Hodgkin lymphoma. The time point: cycle 4 day 1 (C4D1), after more than five weeks of nivolumab. Every patient experienced relapse after autologous stem cell transplantation, and brentuximab vedotin exposure varied. Libraries were prepared by immunoSEQ multiplex PCR; TCRdb keeps only in-frame clonotypes and omits some of them. The table records roughly 50,000 clones, approximately 86% of them present only once. V lost 4 bases and J lost 11, with 14 bases in between. The CDR3 covers 12 residues. Germline-derived CDR1 and CDR2 are MNHEY and SMNVEV (reference sequence).

This clonotype originated in a human donor with classical Hodgkin lymphoma. The chain is built from TRBV27 and TRBJ1-1; D unresolved. The sample consisted of peripheral blood mononuclear cells (PBMCs), taken before the fourth cycle of nivolumab. The CDR3, as DNA: TGTGCCAGCAGTTCCGGAAGTTTGTCTGCTTTCTTT. It is translated as CASSSGSLSAFF.